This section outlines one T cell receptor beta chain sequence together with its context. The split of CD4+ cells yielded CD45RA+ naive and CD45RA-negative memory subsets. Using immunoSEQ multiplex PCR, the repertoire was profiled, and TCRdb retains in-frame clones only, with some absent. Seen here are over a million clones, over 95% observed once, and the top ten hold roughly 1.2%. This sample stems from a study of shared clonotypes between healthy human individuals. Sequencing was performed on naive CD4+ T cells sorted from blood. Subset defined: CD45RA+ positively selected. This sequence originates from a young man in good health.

DNA for the CDR3: TGTGCCTGGAGTGTAGGAACGGGTAGGACTGAAGCTTTCTTT. This translates into CAWSVGTGRTEAFF. This chain connects TRBV30 to TRBJ1-1, with D unresolved. The CDR3 totals 14 residues. Per the germline V gene, CDR1 is GTSNPN and CDR2 is SVGIG (reference sequence). With 0 bases removed from V and 5 bases from J, the gap between germline ends came to 13 bases.